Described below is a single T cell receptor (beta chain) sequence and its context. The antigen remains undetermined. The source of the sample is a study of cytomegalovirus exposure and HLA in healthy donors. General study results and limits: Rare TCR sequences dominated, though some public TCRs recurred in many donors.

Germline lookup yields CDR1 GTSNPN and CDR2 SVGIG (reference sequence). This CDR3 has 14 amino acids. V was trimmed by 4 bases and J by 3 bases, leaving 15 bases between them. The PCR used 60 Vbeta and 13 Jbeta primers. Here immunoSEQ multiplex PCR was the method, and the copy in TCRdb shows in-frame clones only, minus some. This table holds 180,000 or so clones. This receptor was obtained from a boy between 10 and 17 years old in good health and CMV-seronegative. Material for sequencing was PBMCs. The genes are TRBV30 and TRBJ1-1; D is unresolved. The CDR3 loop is CAWTPPTRYTEAFF. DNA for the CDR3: TGTGCCTGGACCCCCCCGACAAGATACACTGAAGCTTTCTTT.